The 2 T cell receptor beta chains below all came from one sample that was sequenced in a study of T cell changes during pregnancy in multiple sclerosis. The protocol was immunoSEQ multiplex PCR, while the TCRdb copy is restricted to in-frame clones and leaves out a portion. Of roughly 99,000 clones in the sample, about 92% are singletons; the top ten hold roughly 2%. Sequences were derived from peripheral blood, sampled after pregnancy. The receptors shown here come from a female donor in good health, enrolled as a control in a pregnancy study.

CDR3 loop: CASSYSIRAGGQFF. CDR3 coding DNA: TGTGCCAGCAGTTACTCGATTCGAGCGGGCGGGCAGTTCTTC. This chain uses TRBV6-5 with TRBJ2-1; tentative D call: TRBD2 (6 bases). Germline V lookup: CDR1 MNHEY, CDR2 SVGAGI. Trimming cost V 0 bases and J 12 bases, with 15 bases left between them. The CDR3 spans 14 residues.

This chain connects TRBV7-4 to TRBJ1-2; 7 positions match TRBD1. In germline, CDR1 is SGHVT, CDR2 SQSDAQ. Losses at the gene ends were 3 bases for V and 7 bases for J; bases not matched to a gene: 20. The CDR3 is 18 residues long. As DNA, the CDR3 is TGTGCCAGCAGCTTGGATCGGACAGGACCCGCCGAGTTTGCTGGCTACACCTTC. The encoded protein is CASSLDRTGPAEFAGYTF.